This TCR beta chain is drawn from a study of T-cell reconstitution after alpha-beta-depleted transplantation in children. Study-wide results and limits: When one year had passed after transplant, most T-cell counts and diversity came from newly produced T cells. Reportedly, roughly two months post-transplant, alpha-beta T cells arose from several hundred expanded graft clones.

Construction of the TCRbeta library involved unique molecular identifiers. TCRdb recomputed calls from the PCR reads with MiXCR, one row per CDR3 protein. In the table there are about 1,000,000 distinct CDR3 sequences, 25% to 30% of which are singletons. There are 15 residues in the CDR3. In germline, CDR1 is LNHDA, CDR2 SQIVND (reference sequence). V was clipped by 9 bases and J by 3 bases; unmatched bases: 10. This clonotype was seen a few times. No antigen is known for it. This receptor was taken from a boy under two years old who had a stem cell transplant for SCID, so the T cells may come from the graft donor. Sequencing used PBMCs, mostly from graft donor cells, obtained 360 days after TCRalphabeta/CD19-depleted stem cell transplant. The chain links TRBV19 to TRBJ2-2, with 7 bases fitting TRBD1. CDR3: CASRRQGPDTGELFF. The CDR3 DNA sequence: TGTGCCAGCCGAAGACAGGGCCCGGACACCGGGGAGCTGTTTTTT.